This is a list of T cell receptor beta chains from one sample in a study of cytomegalovirus exposure and HLA in healthy donors. Clones were read by immunoSEQ multiplex PCR, and TCRdb kept only the in-frame ones, dropping some. The sample consists of some 130,000 clones, over 75% of them appearing once. Sample: PBMCs. These receptors all come from a man aged 25 to 40 in good health. CDR3s include the opening cysteine and the closing phenylalanine or tryptophan. A D gene is named only where the DNA matches it firmly. A row's size may be missing; if present it is once, few, many or a size class.

-	TRBV9	-	15	TRBJ2-2	CASSATTLNGGELFF	TGTGCCAGCAGCGCGACAACTCTTAACGGCGGGGAGCTGTTTTTT
TRBD2	TRBV29-1	-	13	TRBJ2-5	CSVVVLAGETQYF	TGCAGCGTTGTCGTCCTAGCGGGAGAGACCCAGTACTTC
-	TRBV30	-	14	TRBJ1-1	CAWAISGQYTEAFF	TGTGCCTGGGCAATTAGTGGACAGTACACTGAAGCTTTCTTT
-	TRBV29-1	-	14	TRBJ2-1	CSTARRSSYNEQFF	TGCAGCACCGCCAGGAGGAGCTCCTACAATGAGCAGTTCTTC
TRBD1	TRBV19	-	17	TRBJ2-2	CASNSPGDRTNTGELFF	TGTGCCAGTAACTCCCCCGGGGACAGAACGAACACCGGGGAGCTGTTTTTT
TRBD1	TRBV19	once	15	TRBJ2-1	CASSIQGTGYNEQFF	TGTGCCAGTAGTATTCAGGGGACAGGGTATAATGAGCAGTTCTTC
-	TRBV7-7	-	14	TRBJ2-5	CASSATAGEETQYF	TGTGCTAGCAGCGCCACCGCAGGGGAAGAGACCCAGTACTTC
-	TRBV9	-	15	TRBJ1-5	CASSTVAGADQPQHF	TGTGCCAGCAGCACCGTGGCAGGGGCTGATCAGCCCCAGCATTTT
-	TRBV30	few	14	TRBJ1-1	CAWSISRTNTEAFF	TGTGCCTGGAGTATAAGTAGAACGAACACTGAAGCTTTCTTT
TRBD1	TRBV7-2	few	19	TRBJ2-6	CASSSVVGQGISGANVLTF	TGTGCCAGCAGTTCTGTGGTGGGACAGGGGATATCTGGGGCCAACGTCCTGACTTTC
TRBD2	TRBV7-2	-	19	TRBJ2-3	CASSFGLTSGLSFPDTQYF	TGTGCCAGCAGCTTCGGCCTGACTAGCGGGCTGAGTTTTCCAGATACGCAGTATTTT
-	TRBV28	-	15	TRBJ2-1	CASSLAGSPGDEQFF	TGTGCCAGCAGTTTAGCGGGATCCCCCGGGGATGAGCAGTTCTTC
-	TRBV7-2	few	13	TRBJ1-2	CASSLGRVYNYTF	TGTGCCAGCAGCTTAGGCAGGGTCTATAACTACACCTTC
TRBD2	TRBV5-1	once	16	TRBJ2-1	CASSPPLSGSGNEQFF	TGCGCCAGCAGCCCGCCCCTTAGCGGGAGTGGAAATGAGCAGTTCTTC
TRBD1	TRBV30	-	14	TRBJ1-1	CAWSKGQGGTEAFF	TGTGCCTGGAGTAAGGGACAGGGGGGGACTGAAGCTTTCTTT
TRBD2	TRBV7-6	-	17	TRBJ2-5	CASSGTRTSGKRETQYF	TGTGCCAGCAGCGGGACACGGACTAGCGGGAAACGAGAGACCCAGTACTTC
TRBD1	TRBV11-3	-	15	TRBJ1-2	CASSLEGQGSDGYTF	TGTGCCAGCAGCTTAGAGGGACAGGGAAGCGATGGCTACACCTTC
-	TRBV5-1	-	13	TRBJ2-2	CASSLAGTGELFF	TGCGCCAGCAGCTTGGCGGGCACCGGGGAGCTGTTTTTT
TRBD2	TRBV7-3	-	16	TRBJ2-1	CASSSQGLAGAGEQFF	TGTGCCAGCAGCTCACAAGGGCTAGCGGGAGCGGGTGAGCAGTTCTTC
TRBD1	TRBV28	-	15	TRBJ1-1	CASSPPGQGRTEAFF	TGTGCCAGCAGTCCCCCGGGACAGGGTCGGACTGAAGCTTTCTTT
TRBD2	TRBV9	-	17	TRBJ2-5	CASSVGLAGGGQETQYF	TGTGCCAGCAGCGTAGGACTAGCGGGAGGGGGGCAAGAGACCCAGTACTTC
-	TRBV2	-	15	TRBJ2-1	CASSATGLEYNEQFF	TGTGCCAGCAGCGCAACAGGTTTAGAGTACAATGAGCAGTTCTTC
-	TRBV5-6	-	15	TRBJ2-5	CASSLARGYQETQYF	TGTGCCAGCAGCTTGGCCCGTGGCTACCAAGAGACCCAGTACTTC
-	TRBV15	-	14	TRBJ1-3	CATSRQGYGNTIYF	TGTGCCACCAGCAGACAGGGGTATGGAAACACCATATATTTT
-	TRBV10-2	-	12	TRBJ2-1	CASLGAVNEQFF	TGCGCCAGCCTTGGGGCGGTCAATGAGCAGTTCTTC
-	TRBV7-3	-	15	TRBJ2-1	CASSIGPAPGVEQFF	TGTGCCAGCAGCATCGGACCGGCCCCGGGGGTAGAGCAGTTCTTC